Listed below are T cell receptor beta chains from one sample, sequenced in a study of breast tumors, draining lymph nodes, adjacent tissues. One entry per CDR3 protein, called by TCRdb with MiXCR from the multiplex PCR reads. This sample carries tens of thousands of distinct CDR3 sequences, 25% to 35% of them seen once, and the ten largest clones take 8.1%. Sample: axillary lymph node tissue. Receptors originate from a female donor with breast cancer. Some clones in this sample may be carry-over from other donors' samples. Each CDR3 is given with its conserved first and last residue. The order of the fields is D gene, J gene, V gene, clone size, CDR3 protein, CDR3 DNA. A D gene is named only where the DNA matches it firmly. Clone size is stated in some rows and not others, as once, few, many or a class when expanded.

- | TRBJ1-2 | TRBV12-3/TRBV12-4 | many | CASTSRGGGYTF | TGTGCCAGCACCTCCCGAGGGGGTGGCTACACCTTC
- | TRBJ2-1 | TRBV7-9 | many | CASSIGDTNEQFF | TGTGCCAGCAGCATAGGGGACACGAATGAGCAGTTCTTC
TRBD1 | TRBJ1-2 | TRBV4-3 | many | CASSQDFVQGALKHGYTF | TGCGCCAGCAGCCAAGATTTTGTACAGGGGGCTCTAAAGCATGGCTACACCTTC
TRBD1 | TRBJ1-5 | TRBV7-2 | many | CASSSGTGSGGPQHF | TGTGCCAGCAGCTCCGGGACAGGCAGCGGGGGGCCCCAGCATTTT
- | TRBJ1-5 | TRBV2 | many | CASSEASGGQPQHF | TGTGCCAGCAGTGAAGCGTCGGGGGGTCAGCCCCAGCATTTT
TRBD2 | TRBJ2-7 | TRBV9 | - | CASSVSGRAGTSVYEQYF | TGTGCCAGCAGCGTATCTGGCCGCGCCGGGACTAGCGTCTACGAGCAGTACTTC
- | TRBJ2-5 | TRBV7-9 | - | CASSPSSCGQETQYF | TGTGCCAGCAGCCCAAGCTCCTGCGGTCAAGAGACCCAGTACTTC
TRBD1 | TRBJ1-1 | TRBV19 | - | CASSYRGTEAFF | TGTGCCAGTAGCTACAGGGGCACTGAAGCTTTCTTT
- | TRBJ2-7 | TRBV20-1 | many | CSANVGAVYEQYF | TGCAGTGCTAATGTGGGGGCAGTCTACGAGCAGTACTTC
- | TRBJ2-2 | TRBV7-2 | once | CASSKAGTQNTGELFF | TGTGCCAGCAGTAAGGCCGGGACACAGAACACCGGGGAGCTGTTTTTT
TRBD2 | TRBJ2-1 | TRBV4-3 | many | CASSPGLAGRSRNEQFF | TGCGCCAGCTCTCCGGGACTAGCGGGTAGGAGTCGGAATGAGCAGTTCTTC
TRBD2 | TRBJ2-2 | TRBV20-1 | many | CSATSGRLRELFF | TGCAGTGCTACTAGCGGGAGATTAAGGGAGCTGTTTTTT
- | TRBJ2-7 | TRBV9 | - | CASSVEEFKYEQYF | TGTGCCAGCAGCGTAGAGGAATTCAAATACGAGCAGTACTTC
- | TRBJ2-6 | TRBV20-1 | - | CSALSGLCSGANVLTF | TGCAGTGCTCTCTCCGGGCTGTGCTCTGGGGCCAACGTCCTGACTTTC
TRBD2 | TRBJ2-1 | TRBV7-2 | many | CASSLASGMVNEQFF | TGTGCCAGCAGCTTAGCTAGCGGGATGGTGAATGAGCAGTTCTTC
- | TRBJ1-1 | TRBV20-1 | - | CSAKRPAVDTEAFF | TGCAGTGCTAAAAGACCGGCGGTGGACACTGAAGCTTTCTTT
- | TRBJ2-2 | TRBV7-8 | - | CASSLAPGELFF | TGTGCCAGTAGCTTAGCGCCCGGGGAGCTGTTTTTT